The 8 T cell receptor beta chains presented below share a single source sample, sequenced in a study of blood T cell repertoires in COVID-19. The repertoire was sequenced with immunoSEQ multiplex PCR; TCRdb's copy has only in-frame clones and lacks some. The repertoire holds nearly 70,000 clones, with approximately 88% as singletons. Source material: peripheral blood. All receptors derive from a woman in her 70s with acute or convalescent COVID-19.

The J gene is TRBJ2-7, the V gene TRBV28; tentative D call: TRBD2 (6 bases). The CDR3 runs 13 residues. Trimming left V 4 bases short and J 5 bases short, with 12 bases between. Germline V gene sequence: CDR1 MDHEN, CDR2 SYDVKM. The CDR3 sequence: CASSWNGGDEQYF. CDR3 nucleotide sequence: TGTGCCAGCAGTTGGAACGGGGGAGACGAGCAGTACTTC.

In nucleotides, the CDR3 is TGCGCCAGCAGCTTGGTAGGACGGCAGGGAACTGAAGCTTTCTTT. It codes for CASSLVGRQGTEAFF. This chain joins TRBV5-1 and TRBJ1-1; weak D call: TRBD1 (5 bases). CDR3 length: 15 amino acids. V lost 0 bases, J lost 5 bases, and 14 bases lay in between. In germline, CDR1 is SGHRS, CDR2 YFSETQ.

The chain carries TRBV28 and TRBJ1-5, with a possible D match to TRBD1 (5 bases). Germline V gene lookup returns CDR1 MDHEN and CDR2 SYDVKM. V lost 3 bases and J 7 bases, leaving 19 bases between the germline ends. CDR3 length: 16 residues. DNA for the CDR3: TGTGCCAGCAGTTTGTTAGGGGTTCAGGAGGGACAGCCCCAGCATTTT. Its protein is CASSLLGVQEGQPQHF.

This clone has more than one count but fewer than ten. This CDR3 is CASSPQGFETQYF. The CDR3 DNA is TGTGCCAGCAGCCCACAGGGCTTTGAGACCCAGTACTTC. The J gene is TRBJ2-5, the V gene TRBV7-6; maybe TRBD1 (6 bases). CDR3 size: 13 residues. Germline CDR1 SGHVS, CDR2 FNYEAQ. Trimming pared 5 bases from V and 5 bases from J, leaving 12 bases between. The entire variable domain, with the rest obtained from reference TRBV7-6 and TRBJ2-5, is as follows: GAGVSQSPRYKVTKRGQDVALRCDPISGHVSLYWYRQALGQGPEFLTYFNYEAQQDKSGLPNDRFSAERPEGSISTLTIQRTEQRDSAMYRCASSPQGFETQYFGPGTRLLVL.

This clone came up once. This chain links TRBV28 with TRBJ2-7; D perhaps matches TRBD1 (7 bases). Germline CDR1 is MDHEN and CDR2 is SYDVKM. This CDR3 is built from 13 residues. The germline V and J ends were trimmed by 5 bases and 12 bases, with 20 bases remaining between them. CDR3 loop: CASSGGGDSSWYF. CDR3 nucleotide sequence: TGTGCCAGCAGTGGTGGCGGGGACAGTTCGTGGTACTTC.

The J gene is TRBJ1-2, the V gene TRBV7-9; D remains ambiguous. The CDR3 has 12 amino acids. The V gene's germline CDR1 is SEHNR and CDR2 FQNEAQ (reference sequence). V lost 1 base to trimming and J lost 4 bases, with 4 bases between them. CDR3 sequence (DNA): TGTGCCAGCAGCTTAGACGGCTATGGCTACACCTTC. It specifies CASSLDGYGYTF.

The rearrangement uses TRBV7-6 and TRBJ2-7; 10 bases fit TRBD1. J lost 3 bases, V lost 5 bases, and 7 bases had no gene match. The CDR3 runs to 15 residues. Germline V lookup: CDR1 SGHVS, CDR2 FNYEAQ. The chain's CDR3 is CASSMSRTGGYEQYF. The CDR3 DNA reads TGTGCCAGCAGCATGAGCCGGACAGGGGGCTACGAGCAGTACTTC.

The chain links TRBV6-1 to TRBJ2-3; TRBD1 is a possible D gene (6 bases). The CDR3 spans 15 residues. Germline lookup yields CDR1 MNHNS and CDR2 SASEGT. Trimming pared 2 bases from V and 1 base from J, leaving 10 bases between. The CDR3 region is CASSEPTGGTDTQYF. DNA of the CDR3: TGTGCCAGCAGTGAACCGACAGGCGGCACAGATACGCAGTATTTT.